The clone carrying this T cell receptor (beta chain) was seen a handful of times. The data were obtained in a study of spatial heterogeneity in lung cancer. MiXCR, run by TCRdb on the 5' RACE reads, gives a single entry per CDR3 protein. The table lists about 43,000 distinct CDR3 sequences, approximately 22% of them singletons. Time point defined: blood at routine non-recurrence follow-up after resection. This clonotype was obtained from a female donor with early-stage non-small cell lung cancer. The input for sequencing was PBMCs, taken at follow-up.

The CDR3 coding sequence is TGCAGTGCCCCACTTGACGGCGCCGGGGAGCTGTTTTTT. Its protein is CSAPLDGAGELFF. The chain employs TRBV20-1 and TRBJ2-2; D not certain. Trimming pared 6 bases from V and 6 bases from J, leaving 14 bases between. Germline values: CDR1 DFQATT, CDR2 SNEGSKA (reference sequence). The CDR3 extends over 13 amino acids.